Below, one TCR beta chain is given with its context. CDR1 and CDR2 from the germline V gene are LNHDA and SQIVND (reference sequence). The CDR3 length is 15 residues. Trimming shortened V by 3 bases and J by 0 bases, and 9 bases separated the two germline ends. Assay used: immunoSEQ multiplex PCR; TCRdb lists only in-frame clones, some missing. The sample carries fewer than 200,000 clones, about nine tenths recorded once. The sample comes from a study of T cell responses to AZD1222 COVID-19 vaccine. The sample in question was peripheral blood, obtained on day 0 of AZD1222 vaccination. The receptor was derived from an adult in good health. This rearrangement joins TRBV19 to TRBJ1-3; D is unclear. The CDR3 reads CASSIGSRSGNTIYF. CDR3 coding DNA: TGTGCCAGTAGTATCGGCAGTCGCTCTGGAAACACCATATATTTT.